This T cell receptor beta chain was observed in a study of graft-versus-host responses after intestinal transplantation. Clones were sequenced by immunoSEQ multiplex PCR, and TCRdb holds only the in-frame ones, with some missing. The sample records some 25,000 clones, around 94% being singletons. CDR3 length: 12 amino acids. The germline V and J ends were trimmed by 3 bases and 6 bases, with 7 bases remaining between them. Germline-derived CDR1 and CDR2 are MDHEN and SYDVKM. This clone was seen a single time. The chain couples TRBV28 to TRBJ2-3; perhaps TRBD2 as D (6 bases). The sequence was collected from a human patient who received an intestinal transplant, so some T cells may come from the graft donor. The sequencing used PBMCs, collected approximately 32 days after intestinal transplant. The CDR3, as DNA: TGTGCCAGCAGTTTTGGAGGGGATACGCAGTATTTT. Protein product: CASSFGGDTQYF.